Following are 2 T cell receptor beta chains from one sample sequenced in a study of T cell responses to AZD1222 COVID-19 vaccine. Sequencing used immunoSEQ multiplex PCR; TCRdb keeps in-frame clones, though not all of them. The profile shows about 150,000 clones, 75% to 95% of them singletons. This specimen was peripheral blood, taken on day 0 of AZD1222 vaccination. The receptors stem from an adult in good health.

J is TRBJ2-1 and V is TRBV18; TRBD1 is a possible D gene (6 bases). Per germline, CDR1 KGHSH and CDR2 LQKENI. The V and J ends lost 3 bases and 2 bases respectively, with 8 bases between them. CDR3 length equals 14 residues. For the CDR3, the DNA is TGTGCCAGCTCACCGGGGGCTACCTACAATGAGCAGTTCTTC. Amino acid sequence: CASSPGATYNEQFF.

The chain combines TRBV10-1 with TRBJ1-1, with D unresolved. With 2 bases removed from V and 5 bases from J, the gap between germline ends came to 9 bases. The CDR3 has 13 residues. Germline V gene data show CDR1 as WNHNN and CDR2 as SYGVQD (reference sequence). CDR3 nucleotides: TGCGCCAGCAGTGAGCCCCTGGGGACTGAAGCTTTCTTT. Its translation is CASSEPLGTEAFF.